The 22 T cell receptor beta chains below all came from one sample that was sequenced in a study of OX40 agonist ivuxolimab in advanced cancers. TCRdb's table, derived via immunoSEQ multiplex PCR, lists solely in-frame clones and lacks some. The sample records 65,000 to 75,000 clones, 85% being singletons. This specimen was CD4+ or CD8+ T cells sorted from blood, taken in a trial of the OX40 agonist ivuxolimab. The source is an adult with an advanced solid tumor such as melanoma, head and neck, liver or kidney cancer.

This clone was seen a single time. The genes are TRBV6-6 and TRBJ1-2, with D hard to call. CDR1 and CDR2 (germline): MNHNY, SVGAGI (reference sequence). CDR3 length: 13 amino acids. Trimming took off 9 bases at V and 7 bases at J, with 18 bases between the two ends. The CDR3 DNA reads as TGTGCCAGTTCGGGAACTAGGGATCGTGGCTACACCTTC. This gives the protein CASSGTRDRGYTF.

The CDR3 sequence is CASSPGYSGNTIYF. CDR3 in DNA: TGTGCCAGCAGCCCTGGCTACTCTGGAAACACCATATATTTT. The rearrangement links TRBV11-2 to TRBJ1-3; D ambiguous. Germline V gene sequence: CDR1 SGHAT, CDR2 FQNNGV. This CDR3 region has 14 residues. Trimming stripped 5 bases from V and 0 bases from J, with 8 bases between.

The rearrangement uses TRBV2 and TRBJ1-2; D unresolved. Germline CDR1 and CDR2: SNHLY and FYNNEI. This CDR3 is 13 amino acids long. With 1 base removed from V and 4 bases from J, the gap between germline ends came to 7 bases. CDR3 protein: CASSEGGSYGYTF. The CDR3 DNA reads as TGTGCCAGCAGTGAAGGGGGAAGCTATGGCTACACCTTC.

This chain joins TRBV27 and TRBJ1-4; tentative D call: TRBD1 (6 bases). With 0 bases removed from V and 8 bases from J, the gap between germline ends came to 10 bases. This CDR3 spans 14 amino acids. CDR1 is MNHEY, CDR2 SMNVEV, per germline (reference sequence). This CDR3 reads CASSLSRGNEKLFF. CDR3 DNA: TGTGCCAGCAGTTTATCAAGGGGGAACGAAAAACTGTTTTTT.

The chain carries TRBV4-2 and TRBJ1-2, with 8 nucleotides matching TRBD1. Trimming cost V 4 bases and J 2 bases; bases outside gene matches: 3. Germline V gives CDR1 LGHNA, CDR2 YNFKEQ. The CDR3 totals 14 residues. CDR3 DNA: TGTGCCAGCAGCCCCCGACAGGGGAACTATGGCTACACCTTC. It yields the protein CASSPRQGNYGYTF.

This clone was detected only once. The chain employs TRBV7-2 and TRBJ2-1, with D possibly TRBD1 on 7 matching bases. Germline loops: CDR1 SGHTA, CDR2 FQGNSA. V gave up 4 bases and J gave up 9 bases, with 16 bases separating them. The CDR3 runs 14 residues. DNA for the CDR3: TGTGCCAGCAGCTCGGTGCAGGGGGGACCTGAGCAGTTCTTC. This translates into CASSSVQGGPEQFF.

The chain uses TRBV11-1 and TRBJ2-1, with D maybe TRBD2 (6 bases). The CDR3 is 16 residues long. Germline lookup yields CDR1 SGHAT and CDR2 FQDESV (reference sequence). With 2 bases removed from V and 6 bases from J, the gap between germline ends came to 17 bases. In DNA, the CDR3 is TGTGCCAGCAGCTTATTCTCGGGAGTGCCCCCCAATGAGCAGTTCTTC. Translating it yields CASSLFSGVPPNEQFF.

The rearrangement links TRBV25-1 to TRBJ1-5; the D is unclear. Germline lookup yields CDR1 MGHDK and CDR2 SYGVNS. V was pared by 6 bases and J by 0 bases, with 3 bases between. This CDR3 contains 12 residues. The chain's CDR3 is CASRYSNQPQHF. In nucleotides, the CDR3 is TGTGCCAGCAGATATAGCAATCAGCCCCAGCATTTT.

The chain links TRBV15 to TRBJ1-1; D is undetermined. The V end was cut by 5 bases, the J end by 1 base, with 11 bases between. Germline V gene sequence: CDR1 LNHNV, CDR2 YYDKDF (reference sequence). This CDR3 is 14 amino acids long. The CDR3 region has the DNA TGTGCCACCAGCCCCCAGGCGACGAACACTGAAGCTTTCTTT. It specifies CATSPQATNTEAFF.

The chain employs TRBV4-1 and TRBJ1-2; TRBD1 matches 7 bases. The CDR3 length is 14 residues. Trimming removed 3 bases from V and 3 bases from J; junction bases left unmatched: 4. CDR1 MGHRA and CDR2 YSYEKL come from the germline V gene. The chain's CDR3 is CASSHEGADYGYTF. In DNA, the CDR3 is TGCGCCAGCAGCCACGAGGGGGCCGACTATGGCTACACCTTC.

This clone was seen a few times. The rearrangement joins TRBV18 to TRBJ1-6; TRBD1 matches at 9 bases. With V trimmed by 3 bases and J by 10 bases, 7 bases remained unmatched. Germline V CDR1 and CDR2: KGHSH, LQKENI. The CDR3 totals 15 residues. CDR3 loop: CASSPGTGQSSPLHF. The CDR3 nucleotides read TGTGCCAGCTCACCGGGGACAGGGCAAAGCTCACCCCTCCACTTT.

V and J are TRBV5-1 and TRBJ1-5; D possibly corresponds to TRBD1 (5 bases). From germline, CDR1 is SGHRS and CDR2 YFSETQ. CDR3 length equals 16 residues. V was cut by 4 bases and J by 4 bases, with 18 bases left in between. The CDR3 region is CASSATELGSNQPQHF. The CDR3 nucleotides are TGCGCCAGCAGCGCGACAGAGTTAGGGTCTAATCAGCCCCAGCATTTT.

The CDR3 region has the DNA TGTGCCAGCACCTCGACAGGGGGCAATCAGCCCCAGCATTTT. Encoded protein: CASTSTGGNQPQHF. The chain employs TRBV6-1 and TRBJ1-5; 8 bases match TRBD1. CDR3 length: 14 amino acids. The germline gives CDR1 MNHNS, CDR2 SASEGT. The J segment lost 2 bases and the V segment lost 7 bases, leaving 4 bases of the junction unmatched.

This clone was counted once. The chain joins TRBV2 to TRBJ1-3; D may be TRBD1 (5 bases). Germline-derived CDR1 and CDR2 are SNHLY and FYNNEI. The CDR3 is 15 amino acids. V lost 7 bases and J 0 bases, leaving 13 bases between the germline ends. CDR3 amino acids: CASKPQGASGNTIYF. CDR3 DNA sequence: TGTGCCAGCAAACCCCAAGGGGCCTCTGGAAACACCATATATTTT.

DNA for the CDR3: TGTGCCAGCAGCTCCGGACTAGCGGGCCAATACGAGCAGTACTTC. This codes for CASSSGLAGQYEQYF. The chain combines TRBV6-6 with TRBJ2-7; 11 nucleotides line up with TRBD2. This CDR3 has 15 residues. The trim removed 6 bases at V and 4 bases at J, leaving 8 bases unmatched. From germline, CDR1 is MNHNY and CDR2 SVGAGI (reference sequence).

This clone has a count of ten or more. This chain joins TRBV14 and TRBJ1-2; TRBD1 matches at 7 bases. J was trimmed by 2 bases and V by 3 bases; bases with no gene match: 9. The CDR3 sequence is 16 residues long. The germline V gene encodes CDR1 SGHDN and CDR2 FVKESK. CDR3 loop: CASSQINWDSNYGYTF. The CDR3 bases are TGTGCCAGCAGCCAGATTAACTGGGACAGCAACTATGGCTACACCTTC.

CDR3 sequence: CASSTSGTHNEQFF. The DNA of the CDR3 is TGTGCCAGTAGTACCTCGGGGACTCACAATGAGCAGTTCTTC. The gene calls are TRBV19 and TRBJ2-1; a possible D gene is TRBD2 (6 bases). The V gene lost 4 bases and the J gene lost 5 bases, with 12 bases spanning the gap. Germline values: CDR1 LNHDA, CDR2 SQIVND (reference sequence). This CDR3 region has 14 residues.

This sequence joins TRBV4-3 and TRBJ2-7, with D unclear. CDR1 and CDR2 (germline): LGHNA, YSLEER. The V end lost 0 bases, the J end lost 2 bases, and 14 bases lay between the germline ends. The CDR3 loop spans 16 amino acids. This CDR3 is CASSQERSWLTYEQYF. CDR3 nucleotide sequence: TGCGCCAGCAGCCAAGAAAGGTCTTGGTTGACCTACGAGCAGTACTTC.

V gene TRBV9 combines with J gene TRBJ2-1, with D possibly being TRBD1 (5 bases). Germline V gene lookup returns CDR1 SGDLS and CDR2 YYNGEE. The CDR3 totals 14 residues. The V end lost 0 bases, the J end lost 5 bases, and 9 bases lay between the germline ends. Here the CDR3 reads CASSVADRNNEQFF. In DNA form, the CDR3 reads TGTGCCAGCAGCGTAGCCGACAGAAACAATGAGCAGTTCTTC.

V and J are TRBV5-8 and TRBJ2-3; possibly TRBD1 for D (6 bases). Trimming took off 4 bases at V and 5 bases at J, with 14 bases between the two ends. In germline, CDR1 is SGHTS, CDR2 YDEGEE. The CDR3 consists of 14 residues. Written as DNA, the CDR3 is TGTGCCAGCAGCAACACAGGGTCCCTAGATACGCAGTATTTT. Its protein is CASSNTGSLDTQYF.

This chain joins TRBV6-5 and TRBJ2-2, with D possibly TRBD2 on 5 matching bases. Germline V gene lookup returns CDR1 MNHEY and CDR2 SVGAGI. The CDR3 loop spans 15 amino acids. Trimming took 6 bases from V and 1 from J, leaving 12 bases between them. Here the CDR3 reads CASRHTRENTGELFF. DNA of the CDR3: TGTGCCAGCAGGCATACCCGGGAGAACACCGGGGAGCTGTTTTTT.

This clone was seen more than once but under ten times. The chain carries TRBV7-9 and TRBJ2-7; TRBD1 agrees at 9 bases. Germline V gives CDR1 SEHNR, CDR2 FQNEAQ (reference sequence). The CDR3 loop spans 15 amino acids. Unmatched junction bases numbered 8, after V lost 6 bases and J lost 2 bases. CDR3 protein: CASRPGTGSPYEQYF. The CDR3 DNA reads as TGTGCCAGCAGACCCGGGACAGGGTCCCCCTACGAGCAGTACTTC.